The entry that follows covers one T cell receptor (beta chain) sequence. Its antigen remains unidentified. The CDR3 totals 15 residues. V lost 5 bases and J lost 4, with 15 bases in between. The germline V gene has CDR1 SGHNT and CDR2 YENEEA. These data originate in a study of OX40 agonist ivuxolimab in advanced cancers. Study-level background: Among those treated, three patients had partial responses, one with hepatocellular carcinoma and two with cutaneous melanoma. Whole-study findings and limits: Dose levels from 0.1 to 3.0 mg/kg saw CD4+ and CD8+ blood T cells expand clonally by week 6.

Some clones are missing from TCRdb's copy, which holds only in-frame ones; the method was immunoSEQ multiplex PCR. The sample carries roughly 100,000 clones, just under 95% recorded once. The sample here was CD4+ or CD8+ T cells sorted from blood, taken in a trial of the OX40 agonist ivuxolimab. The receptor was isolated from an adult with an advanced solid tumor such as melanoma, head and neck, liver or kidney cancer. The rearrangement links TRBV11-3 to TRBJ1-3; D possibly corresponds to TRBD1 (6 bases). CDR3 DNA: TGTGCCAGCAGCGCGGACAGTGGCTGGGGAAACACCATATATTTT. It is translated as CASSADSGWGNTIYF.